These 22 T cell receptor beta chains were all obtained from the same sample, sequenced in a study of T cells in Graves' hyperthyroidism and ophthalmopathy. Amplification of TCR beta CDR3 regions used RNA as the template. During a first-round RT-PCR of the TCR CDR3, the HTBI primer set was used. TCRdb reprocessed the multiplex PCR reads with MiXCR, giving one entry per CDR3 protein. Among hundreds of thousands of distinct CDR3 sequences listed, over 35% were seen once. Sequenced input: blood. These receptors were taken from a man aged 18 to 30 with Graves' hyperthyroidism.

This chain links TRBV20-1 with TRBJ2-5; D not resolved. CDR1 DFQATT and CDR2 SNEGSKA come from the germline V gene (reference sequence). V dropped 5 bases and J dropped 2 bases, with 12 bases sitting between them. This CDR3 region has 13 residues. In DNA, the CDR3 is TGCAGTGCTTACGAATCAGCACAAGAGACCCAGTACTTC. Its translation is CSAYESAQETQYF.

This clonotype turned up a few times. As DNA, the CDR3 is TGTGCCAGCAGAAGTTTGACTGAAGCTTTCTTT. Its protein product is CASRSLTEAFF. The chain couples TRBV6-5 to TRBJ1-1; D gene uncertain. Trimming removed 6 bases at V and 5 bases at J, with 7 bases between. This CDR3 comprises 11 residues. Germline V gene data show CDR1 as MNHEY and CDR2 as SVGAGI.

At least ten counts were recorded for this clonotype. This chain uses TRBV2 with TRBJ2-5; 11 bases agree with TRBD2. V lost 6 bases to trimming and J lost 2 bases; unmatched junction nucleotides: 5. The germline V gene encodes CDR1 SNHLY and CDR2 FYNNEI. The CDR3 is 15 amino acids. CDR3 in DNA: TGTGCCAGCAGACCCGGGACTAGCGGACAAGAGACCCAGTACTTC. Residues: CASRPGTSGQETQYF.

Ten or more counts support this clonotype. The V and J genes are TRBV24-1 and TRBJ2-2; 9 nucleotides match TRBD1. CDR1 is KGHDR, CDR2 SFDVKD, per germline. This CDR3 is 16 amino acids long. The ends lost 3 bases at V and 6 bases at J; junction bases unmatched: 7. For the CDR3, the DNA is TGTGCCACCAGTGATCTTGGGACAGGGTATGCCGGGGAGCTGTTTTTT. Amino acids: CATSDLGTGYAGELFF.

This clonotype was seen many times. The CDR3: CAISLGNEQYF. Here the CDR3 DNA reads TGTGCCATCAGTTTAGGAAACGAGCAGTACTTC. The genes are TRBV10-3 and TRBJ2-7, with unresolved D. The length of the CDR3 is 11 residues. V lost 5 bases and J lost 5, with 7 bases in between. Germline loops: CDR1 ENHRY, CDR2 SYGVKD.

Concerning this clonotype: The junction and the germline gene differ at one end; a read error may be behind it. V gene TRBV7-2 combines with J gene TRBJ2-6; possibly TRBD2 for D (5 bases). CDR3 length: 18 residues. The germline V gene has CDR1 SGHTA and CDR2 FQGNSA. CDR3 region: CASSQVGFAGSGANVLTF. CDR3 DNA: TGCGCCAGCAGCCAAGTTGGATTCGCGGGCTCTGGGGCCAACGTCCTGACTTTC.

The V call is TRBV20-1, the J call TRBJ1-2; D ambiguous. Trimming removed 6 bases at V and 5 bases at J, with 10 bases between. The CDR3 extends over 11 amino acids. Germline CDR1 is DFQATT and CDR2 is SNEGSKA (reference sequence). The CDR3 is CSADRSYGYTF. The CDR3 nucleotides read TGCAGTGCCGACCGATCTTATGGCTACACCTTC.

This clonotype appeared a few times. The rearrangement links TRBV5-1 to TRBJ2-2, with D perhaps matching TRBD2 (6 bases). V lost 4 bases and J lost 6, with 13 bases in between. This CDR3 contains 14 residues. CDR1 is SGHRS, CDR2 YFSETQ, per germline. The chain's CDR3 is CASSAEGWAGELFF. The CDR3 region has the DNA TGCGCCAGCAGCGCGGAGGGGTGGGCCGGGGAGCTGTTTTTT.

The chain combines TRBV2 with TRBJ2-1, with 8 bases fitting TRBD1. The trim removed 11 bases at V and 10 bases at J, leaving 7 bases unmatched. This CDR3 is built from 11 residues. Germline lookup yields CDR1 SNHLY and CDR2 FYNNEI. The CDR3 spells CAGRQGTEQFF. The CDR3 DNA reads TGTGCCGGGAGACAGGGGACCGAGCAGTTCTTC.

The gene calls are TRBV2 and TRBJ1-5, with D unclear. CDR3 length equals 15 residues. The V gene's germline CDR1 is SNHLY and CDR2 FYNNEI. Trimming removed 8 bases at V and 4 bases at J, with 18 bases between. The CDR3 reads CASCVEALGNQPQHF. CDR3 DNA: TGTGCCAGCTGTGTCGAAGCCCTAGGGAATCAGCCCCAGCATTTT. The whole variable domain, remainder taken from reference TRBV2 and TRBJ1-5, is EPEVTQTPSHQVTQMGQEVILRCVPISNHLYFYWYRQILGQKVEFLVSFYNNEISEKSEIFDDQFSVERPDGSNFTLKIRSTKLEDSAMYFCASCVEALGNQPQHFGDGTRLSIL.

This chain uses TRBV4-3 with TRBJ1-4, with a weak D call TRBD1 (6 bases). The germline gives CDR1 LGHNA, CDR2 YSLEER. Trimming removed 1 base from V and 13 bases from J, with 13 bases in between. The CDR3 has 13 residues. The CDR3 region has the DNA TGCGCCAGCAGCCAAGTAACGGGGGACACACTGTTTTTT. Its protein is CASSQVTGDTLFF.

This clonotype has a count of ten or more. The CDR3 nucleotides are TGTGCCAGCAGCGGACAGGGGTCCGAGACCCAGTACTTC. Residues: CASSGQGSETQYF. J is TRBJ2-5 and V is TRBV9, with 8 nucleotides matching TRBD1. The V gene end was trimmed by 3 bases and the J gene end by 5 bases; junction bases not matched to a gene: 3. Germline assignment: CDR1 SGDLS and CDR2 YYNGEE. This CDR3 region has 13 residues.

This clonotype occurred many times. V gene TRBV7-9 combines with J gene TRBJ1-2; unclear D gene. Trimming removed 2 bases at V and 4 bases at J, with 14 bases between. CDR3 length: 15 amino acids. CDR1 and CDR2 (germline): SEHNR, FQNEAQ (reference sequence). For the CDR3, the DNA is TGTGCCAGCAGCTTAACTTGGGCGGGAGTCTATGGCTACACCTTC. Protein sequence: CASSLTWAGVYGYTF.

The sample holds a few counts of this clonotype. The chain combines TRBV10-3 with TRBJ2-7; 15 bases are a match to TRBD2. There are 15 residues in the CDR3. V lost 10 bases and J lost 4; bases outside the gene matches: 8. Germline V gene data show CDR1 as ENHRY and CDR2 as SYGVKD. The CDR3 here is CASSWTSGREYEQYF. The CDR3 coding sequence is TGTGCCAGCAGCTGGACTAGCGGGAGGGAATACGAGCAGTACTTC.

CDR3 coding DNA: TGTGCCAGCAGCTTGCTAGGGACAGCTCCGGGGGAAAAACTGTTTTTT. Its protein product is CASSLLGTAPGEKLFF. The chain couples TRBV7-9 to TRBJ1-4, with 7 bases that match TRBD1. V was clipped by 3 bases and J by 8 bases; unmatched bases: 12. The CDR3 is 16 residues long. Germline V gives CDR1 SEHNR, CDR2 FQNEAQ (reference sequence).

As regards this clonotype: A much larger clone lies one base from this, so it may be a read error. This CDR3 is missing its conserved last phenylalanine or tryptophan, likely due to a read error. This rearrangement joins TRBV20-1 to TRBJ2-5, with TRBD2 identical over 8 bases. The CDR3 covers 12 residues. Germline assignment: CDR1 DFQATT and CDR2 SNEGSKA (reference sequence). V lost 3 bases to trimming and J lost 4 bases; unmatched junction nucleotides: 1. CDR3: CSASSGRETQYL. CDR3 bases: TGCAGTGCTAGCAGCGGGAGAGAGACCCAGTACCTC.

In this sample, this clonotype turned up a few times. The J gene is TRBJ2-2, the V gene TRBV14; D may correspond to TRBD1 or TRBD2 (5 bases each). Germline CDR1 SGHDN, CDR2 FVKESK. This CDR3 comprises 15 residues. V lost 1 base and J 0 bases, leaving 6 bases between the germline ends. The CDR3 coding sequence is TGTGCCAGCAGCCAAGTGGGGGCGAACACCGGGGAGCTGTTTTTT. Amino acids: CASSQVGANTGELFF.

In this sample, this clonotype turned up many times. The rearrangement links TRBV2 to TRBJ2-5, with D tentatively TRBD2 (6 bases). The germline V and J ends were trimmed by 4 bases and 5 bases, with 17 bases remaining between them. Germline CDR1 reads SNHLY; CDR2 reads FYNNEI. The CDR3 is 15 residues long. The CDR3 here is CASSGRDLGGETQYF. The CDR3 DNA is TGTGCCAGCAGTGGTAGGGACTTAGGTGGGGAGACCCAGTACTTC. The entire variable domain, with the rest obtained from reference TRBV2 and TRBJ2-5, is as follows: EPEVTQTPSHQVTQMGQEVILRCVPISNHLYFYWYRQILGQKVEFLVSFYNNEISEKSEIFDDQFSVERPDGSNFTLKIRSTKLEDSAMYFCASSGRDLGGETQYFGPGTRLLVL.

The chain couples TRBV10-3 to TRBJ1-5, with a weak D call TRBD1 (5 bases). Germline loops: CDR1 ENHRY, CDR2 SYGVKD. Trimming removed 10 bases at V and 1 base at J, with 11 bases between. CDR3 length: 13 amino acids. The CDR3 loop reads CATRDFSNQPQHF. The CDR3 DNA follows: TGTGCCACCCGGGACTTCAGCAATCAGCCCCAGCATTTT.

The V gene is TRBV24-1, the J gene TRBJ1-2; D is ambiguous. Germline V CDR1 and CDR2: KGHDR, SFDVKD. The CDR3 runs 12 residues. Between the trimmed V and J ends, which lost 7 bases and 10 bases, there was a span of 15 bases. The CDR3 loop is CATRPKTCLYTF. The DNA for the CDR3 is TGTGCCACCAGACCGAAGACTTGCCTCTACACCTTC.

The chain has TRBV6-1 and TRBJ1-5; the match to TRBD1 covers 8 bases. J gave up 6 bases and V 5 bases, and 6 bases lay outside the gene matches. Germline V gene data show CDR1 as MNHNS and CDR2 as SASEGT. This CDR3 region has 14 residues. In DNA form, the CDR3 reads TGTGCCAGCAGTCGGGAGACAGGGGTTCAGCCCCAGCATTTT. The encoded protein is CASSRETGVQPQHF.

This clonotype was seen ten or more times. V and J are TRBV19 and TRBJ1-6; TRBD1 aligns across 9 bases. J gave up 7 bases and V 10 bases, and 11 bases lay outside the gene matches. This CDR3 has 15 residues. CDR1 is LNHDA and CDR2 is SQIVND in the germline V gene (reference sequence). CDR3 sequence (DNA): TGTGCCACCTCTTCCGGGACAGGGCAGAATTCACCCCTCCACTTT. Its protein is CATSSGTGQNSPLHF.